This record covers a single T cell receptor beta chain. The time point: pretreatment peripheral blood. TCRdb's copy holds only in-frame clones and misses some; the assay was immunoSEQ multiplex PCR. The sample holds approximately 56,000 clones, 85% seen once. This sample is part of a study of PD-L1 blockade in urothelial cancer. This CDR3 is built from 16 residues. Germline-derived CDR1 and CDR2 are MNHEY and SMNVEV (reference sequence). V dropped 0 bases and J dropped 4 bases, with 15 bases sitting between them. The V gene is TRBV27, the J gene TRBJ2-5, with D possibly being TRBD2 (5 bases). This material consisted of PBMCs, taken around atezolizumab (anti-PD-L1) treatment. This TCR was recovered from a man in his 70s with urothelial cancer. The CDR3 region has the DNA TGTGCCAGCAGTTTATCCCCTCCTGGGAGAGTAGAGACCCAGTACTTC. Translating it yields CASSLSPPGRVETQYF.